The clone carrying this TCR beta chain was counted ten times or more. The antigen is undetermined. This sample was included in a study of human T cells and chemical hapten exposure. The wider study: Alopecia universalis, totalis or areata was present in patients who were mostly female.

TCRdb called the RACE reads again in MiXCR, with one record for every CDR3 protein. The table lists approximately 320,000 distinct CDR3 sequences, 4.5% to 7% of them singletons. Time point given: pre-sensitization, week 0. Stated treatment: therapeutic diphenylcyclopropenone sensitization with weekly scalp DPC. Study results and limitations: Expanded TCRs created a significantly greater count of big CDR3 similarity clusters than controls did.

The CDR3 has 16 amino acids. CDR1 and CDR2 (germline): SGHVS, FNYEAQ. The ends were cut back, 6 bases at V and 2 bases at J, with 18 bases in the middle. The V gene is TRBV7-6, the J gene TRBJ2-3; no firm D call. This sample comprised whole blood, obtained in connection with sensitization to the hapten diphenylcyclopropenone (DPC). The sequence came from a woman under 30 with alopecia areata. Some clones in this sample may be carry-over from other donors' samples. CDR3 DNA: TGTGCCAGCAGGCCTTATGGGCTAGATCACACAGATACGCAGTATTTT. It specifies CASRPYGLDHTDTQYF.